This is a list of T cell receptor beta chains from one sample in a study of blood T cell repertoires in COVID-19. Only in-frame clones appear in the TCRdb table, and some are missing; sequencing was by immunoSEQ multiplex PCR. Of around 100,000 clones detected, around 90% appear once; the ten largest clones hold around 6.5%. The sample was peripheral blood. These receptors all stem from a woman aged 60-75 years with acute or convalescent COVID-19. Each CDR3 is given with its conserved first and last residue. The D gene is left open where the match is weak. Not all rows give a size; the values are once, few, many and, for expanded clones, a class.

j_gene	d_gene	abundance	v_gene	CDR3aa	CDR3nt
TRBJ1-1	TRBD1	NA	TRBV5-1	CASNWGQHSLNTEAFF	TGCGCCAGCAACTGGGGACAGCACTCTTTGAACACTGAAGCTTTCTTT
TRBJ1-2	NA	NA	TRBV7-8	CASSFGFGESRGYTF	TGTGCCAGCAGCTTCGGGTTCGGGGAATCTCGTGGCTACACCTTC
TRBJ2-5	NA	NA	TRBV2	CASGPEGTQYF	TGTGCCAGCGGGCCCGAGGGGACCCAGTACTTC
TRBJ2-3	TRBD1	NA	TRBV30	CAWSVQGQGSDTQYF	TGTGCCTGGAGTGTACAGGGACAGGGGTCAGATACGCAGTATTTT
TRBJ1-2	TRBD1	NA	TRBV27	CASALQGASGYGYTF	TGTGCCAGCGCCTTACAGGGGGCCTCTGGCTATGGCTACACCTTC
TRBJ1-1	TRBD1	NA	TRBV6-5	CASSPLDRGNTEAFF	TGTGCCAGCAGTCCCTTGGACAGGGGGAACACTGAAGCTTTCTTT
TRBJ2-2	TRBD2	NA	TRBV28	CASTPRLAANGELFF	TGTGCCAGCACCCCTCGACTAGCGGCGAACGGGGAGCTGTTTTTT
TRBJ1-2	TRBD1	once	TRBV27	CASRRTGGIAYTF	TGTGCCAGCAGGAGGACAGGGGGAATTGCCTACACCTTC
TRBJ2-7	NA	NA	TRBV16	CASSQSSGPGTYEQYF	TGTGCCAGCAGCCAATCGTCCGGGCCAGGGACCTACGAGCAGTACTTC
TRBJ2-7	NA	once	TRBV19	CASSIQGREQYF	TGTGCCAGTAGTATCCAGGGAAGGGAGCAGTACTTC
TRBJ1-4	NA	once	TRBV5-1	CASSLEGKTNEKLFF	TGCGCCAGCAGCTTGGAGGGGAAAACTAATGAAAAACTGTTTTTT
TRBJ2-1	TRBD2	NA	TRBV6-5	CASRGGLAGYNEQFF	TGTGCCAGCAGGGGGGGACTAGCGGGTTACAATGAGCAGTTCTTC
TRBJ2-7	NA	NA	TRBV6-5	CASTFFRDSGEQYF	TGTGCCAGCACGTTTTTCCGGGACTCGGGGGAGCAGTACTTC
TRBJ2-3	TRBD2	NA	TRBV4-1	CASSQGIIAGGSTDTQYF	TGCGCCAGCAGCCAAGGCATCATAGCGGGGGGTAGCACAGATACGCAGTATTTT
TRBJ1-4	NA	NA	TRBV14	CASSQRGYEKLFF	TGTGCCAGCAGCCAGCGGGGTTATGAAAAACTGTTTTTT
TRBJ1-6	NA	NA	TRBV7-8	CASSPGASTAGNSPLHF	TGTGCCAGCAGCCCAGGGGCCTCCACCGCTGGGAATTCACCCCTCCACTTT
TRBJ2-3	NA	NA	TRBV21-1	CAPWTGCTDTQYF	TGTGCCCCCTGGACAGGATGCACAGATACGCAGTATTTT
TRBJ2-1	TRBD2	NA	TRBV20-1	CSASSGSSYNEQFF	TGCAGTGCTAGTAGCGGGAGCTCCTACAATGAGCAGTTCTTC
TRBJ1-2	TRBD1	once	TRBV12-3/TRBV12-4	CASSLGTGQGYTF	TGTGCCAGCAGTTTAGGGACAGGCCAAGGCTACACCTTC
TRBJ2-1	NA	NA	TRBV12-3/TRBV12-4	CASSLGSSSEQFF	TGTGCCAGCAGTTTAGGAAGTAGCAGTGAGCAGTTCTTC
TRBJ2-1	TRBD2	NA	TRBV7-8	CASSSFRFLGGTNYNEQFF	TGTGCCAGCAGCTCCTTCCGCTTCCTGGGGGGGACCAACTACAATGAGCAGTTCTTC
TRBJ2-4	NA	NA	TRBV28	CASRSPLLQAKNIQYF	TGTGCCAGTCGCTCCCCTCTACTCCAAGCCAAAAACATTCAGTACTTC
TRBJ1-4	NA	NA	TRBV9	CASSWRENEKLFF	TGTGCCAGCAGCTGGAGAGAAAATGAAAAACTGTTTTTT
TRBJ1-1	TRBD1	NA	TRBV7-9	CASSLIGGGNTEAFF	TGTGCCAGCAGCTTAATAGGGGGCGGGAACACTGAAGCTTTCTTT
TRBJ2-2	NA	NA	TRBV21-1	CASSNGGAGCTGELFF	TGTGCCAGCAGCAATGGGGGGGCAGGGTGCACCGGGGAGCTGTTTTTT
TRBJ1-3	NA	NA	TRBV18	CASSPDRSSGNTIYF	TGTGCCAGCTCACCTGACAGATCCTCTGGAAACACCATATATTTT
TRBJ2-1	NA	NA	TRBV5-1	CASSYNNEQFF	TGCGCCAGCAGCTATAACAATGAGCAGTTCTTC
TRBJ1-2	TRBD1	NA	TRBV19	CASRPRQGNYGYTF	TGTGCCAGTAGACCCCGACAGGGGAACTATGGCTACACCTTC
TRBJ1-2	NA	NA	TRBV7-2	CASSPGGRAYGYTF	TGTGCCAGCAGCCCTGGCGGCAGAGCCTATGGCTACACCTTC
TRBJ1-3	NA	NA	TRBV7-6	CASSLAGGSSVGNTIYF	TGTGCCAGCAGCTTAGCGGGAGGTTCCTCTGTAGGAAACACCATATATTTT
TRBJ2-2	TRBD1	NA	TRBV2	CASAGQGGTGELFF	TGTGCCAGCGCAGGACAGGGGGGAACCGGGGAGCTGTTTTTT
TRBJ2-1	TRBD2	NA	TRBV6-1	CASSERERESRYNEQFF	TGTGCCAGCAGTGAAAGGGAGCGGGAGTCGAGGTACAATGAGCAGTTCTTC
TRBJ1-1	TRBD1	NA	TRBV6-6	CASITQGVSSEAFF	TGTGCCAGCATTACACAGGGGGTGTCCTCTGAAGCTTTCTTT
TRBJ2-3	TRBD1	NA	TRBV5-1	CASSLEGARTDTQYF	TGCGCCAGCAGCTTGGAGGGGGCCCGCACAGATACGCAGTATTTT
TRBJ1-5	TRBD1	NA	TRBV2	CASTEQGTDQPQHF	TGTGCCAGCACTGAACAGGGGACCGATCAGCCCCAGCATTTT
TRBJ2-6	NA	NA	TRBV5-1	CASSTGGAGANVLTF	TGCGCCAGCAGTACAGGGGGGGCCGGGGCCAACGTCCTGACTTTC
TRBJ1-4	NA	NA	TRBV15	CATSRPTNEKLFF	TGTGCCACCAGCAGACCTACCAATGAAAAACTGTTTTTT
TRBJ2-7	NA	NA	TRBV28	CASRSTDYEQYF	TGTGCCAGCAGGTCCACAGACTACGAGCAGTACTTC
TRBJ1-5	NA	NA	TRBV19	CASSFQGSNQPQHF	TGTGCCAGTAGTTTTCAGGGTAGCAATCAGCCCCAGCATTTT
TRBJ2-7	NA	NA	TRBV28	CASSLFTGRYEQYF	TGTGCCAGCAGTTTATTTACAGGGCGATACGAGCAGTACTTC
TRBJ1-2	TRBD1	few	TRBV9	CASSVADRDYGYTF	TGTGCCAGCAGCGTAGCAGACAGGGACTATGGCTACACCTTC
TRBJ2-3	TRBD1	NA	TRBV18	CASSPGTVDTQYF	TGTGCCAGCTCCCCCGGGACAGTAGATACGCAGTATTTT
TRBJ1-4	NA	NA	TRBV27	CASSSGPLGEKLFF	TGTGCCAGCAGCAGCGGGCCCCTGGGCGAAAAACTGTTTTTT
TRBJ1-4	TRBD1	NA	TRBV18	CASSPETGTNEKLFF	TGTGCCAGCTCACCAGAGACAGGGACAAATGAAAAACTGTTTTTT
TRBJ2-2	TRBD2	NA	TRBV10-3	CAISDTSGGLELFF	TGTGCCATCAGTGATACTAGCGGGGGCCTGGAGCTGTTTTTT
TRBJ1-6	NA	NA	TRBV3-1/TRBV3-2	CASSSHTQGSLHF	TGTGCCAGCAGCTCCCACACCCAGGGATCCCTCCACTTT
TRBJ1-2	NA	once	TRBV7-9	CASSLESGNYGYTF	TGTGCCAGCAGCTTAGAATCAGGGAACTATGGCTACACCTTC
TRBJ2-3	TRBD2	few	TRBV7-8	CASSLNGRKSDTQYF	TGTGCCAGCAGCTTGAACGGGAGGAAATCAGATACGCAGTATTTT
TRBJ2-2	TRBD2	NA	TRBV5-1	CASSWGLAVTGELFF	TGCGCCAGCAGCTGGGGACTAGCGGTCACCGGGGAGCTGTTTTTT
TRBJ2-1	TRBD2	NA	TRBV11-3	CASSYGTSAIGNEQFF	TGTGCCAGCAGTTACGGGACTAGTGCGATTGGTAATGAGCAGTTCTTC
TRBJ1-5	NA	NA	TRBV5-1	CASSLGGGNNQPQHF	TGCGCCAGCAGCCTCGGCGGGGGGAACAATCAGCCCCAGCATTTT
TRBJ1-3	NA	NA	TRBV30	CAWSPGDPGNTIYF	TGTGCCTGGAGTCCAGGGGATCCCGGAAACACCATATATTTT
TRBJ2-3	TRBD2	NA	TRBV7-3	CASRESGSGTDTQYF	TGTGCCAGCAGGGAGAGCGGGAGTGGCACAGATACGCAGTATTTT
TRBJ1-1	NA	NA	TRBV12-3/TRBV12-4	CASSEAGITEAFF	TGTGCCAGCAGTGAGGCAGGGATCACTGAAGCTTTCTTT
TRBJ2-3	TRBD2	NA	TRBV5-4	CASSLSRGLAADTQYF	TGTGCCAGCAGCCTGTCCCGAGGCCTAGCGGCAGATACGCAGTATTTT